This T cell receptor beta chain comes out of a study of cytomegalovirus exposure and HLA in healthy donors. Looking at the study overall: Researchers previously reported finding just under 120 million unique TCR beta sequences from roughly 200 million T cells.

PCR primers comprised 60 Vbeta and 13 Jbeta primers. TCRdb's copy holds only in-frame clones and misses some; the assay was immunoSEQ multiplex PCR. The table lists 150,000 to 200,000 clones, about 83% of them singletons, with over 1.5% in the top ten. CDR1 is MGHDK, CDR2 SYGVNS, per germline. The V gene lost 3 bases and the J gene lost 4 bases, with 20 bases spanning the gap. The CDR3 is 17 amino acids. This sequence was found in a man aged 35-49 years in good health and CMV-seropositive. The chain links TRBV25-1 to TRBJ2-3, with D possibly being TRBD2 (6 bases). What was sequenced was PBMCs. As DNA, the CDR3 is TGTGCCAGCAGTGACTTGCGGCAGGGAGGTCAGGCAGATACGCAGTATTTT. Protein product: CASSDLRQGGQADTQYF. The full variable domain, in which reference TRBV25-1 and TRBJ2-3 provide the parts outside the CDR3, is EADIYQTPRYLVIGTGKKITLECSQTMGHDKMYWYQQDPGMELHLIHYSYGVNSTEKGDLSSESTVSRIRTEHFPLTLESARPSHTSQYLCASSDLRQGGQADTQYFGPGTRLTVL.